The next 23 T cell receptor beta chains were all read from a single sample in a study of beta chain features in type 1 diabetes. Expressed TCRB transcripts got sequenced, as all isolated RNA was reverse transcribed. The repertoire was sequenced with immunoSEQ multiplex PCR; TCRdb's copy has only in-frame clones and lacks some. The sample consists of roughly 150,000 clones, roughly 8% of them appearing once. Sequenced sample: central memory CD4+ T cells from blood. The receptors derive from a man aged 18-30 years in good health.

In this sample, this clone turned up a few times. The J gene is TRBJ2-1, the V gene TRBV19; 11 bases fit TRBD2. This CDR3 is 15 amino acids long. Germline lookup yields CDR1 LNHDA and CDR2 SQIVND (reference sequence). Trimming cost V 5 bases and J 6 bases; bases outside gene matches: 6. This CDR3 is CASSVLLAGANEQFF. CDR3 bases: TGTGCCAGTAGTGTTCTACTAGCGGGAGCCAATGAGCAGTTCTTC.

This chain joins TRBV29-1 and TRBJ1-1; no clear D. Deletions cut 7 bases from V and 2 bases from J, with 14 bases between. The CDR3 runs to 13 residues. CDR1 is SQVTM, CDR2 ANQGSEA, per germline. CDR3 in amino acids: CSAVTVANTEAFF. CDR3 coding DNA: TGCAGCGCTGTGACGGTAGCTAACACTGAAGCTTTCTTT.

This chain joins TRBV7-6 and TRBJ2-5, with 8 bases lining up with TRBD2. Unmatched junction bases numbered 8, after V lost 0 bases and J lost 2 bases. The CDR3 length is 17 residues. CDR1 and CDR2 from the germline V gene are SGHVS and FNYEAQ. The CDR3 nucleotides are TGTGCCAGCAGCTTAGCTGGTGCGGGGGGACTTCAAGAGACCCAGTACTTC. It is translated as CASSLAGAGGLQETQYF.

This chain joins TRBV5-1 and TRBJ2-1; the match to TRBD2 covers 10 bases. The germline gives CDR1 SGHRS, CDR2 YFSETQ. The length of the CDR3 is 15 residues. V lost 2 bases, J lost 4 bases, and 3 bases stayed unmatched. The CDR3 protein is CASSFLAGVYNEQFF. In DNA form, the CDR3 reads TGCGCCAGCAGCTTTCTAGCGGGGGTATACAATGAGCAGTTCTTC.

This clone has only a few counts. The chain joins TRBV30 to TRBJ1-2, with TRBD1 matching 12 bases. CDR1 is GTSNPN and CDR2 is SVGIG in the germline V gene (reference sequence). J gave up 7 bases and V 3 bases, and 9 bases lay outside the gene matches. The CDR3 runs 15 residues. The CDR3 region has the DNA TGTGCCTGGAGAGGACCCGGGACAGGGGGCAGTGGCTACACCTTC. Amino acids: CAWRGPGTGGSGYTF.

The gene calls are TRBV4-3 and TRBJ2-1; TRBD2 matches at 8 bases. Germline V gene sequence: CDR1 LGHNA, CDR2 YSLEER. V lost 0 bases, J lost 6 bases, and 10 bases stayed unmatched. The CDR3 spans 17 residues. This CDR3 reads CASSQEQQREFSNEQFF. The CDR3 bases are TGCGCCAGCAGCCAAGAGCAACAGCGGGAGTTTAGCAATGAGCAGTTCTTC.

This chain uses TRBV30 with TRBJ2-1, with 12 bases aligning to TRBD1. The germline V gene encodes CDR1 GTSNPN and CDR2 SVGIG (reference sequence). V was clipped by 2 bases and J by 9 bases; unmatched bases: 5. The CDR3 is 14 residues long. CDR3 DNA: TGTGCCTGGAGTCGGGACAGGGGGCGTCGTGAGCAGTTCTTC. This encodes CAWSRDRGRREQFF.

Only a few counts were recorded for this clone. This sequence joins TRBV7-2 and TRBJ2-1, with D perhaps matching TRBD1 (6 bases). Germline V gene sequence: CDR1 SGHTA, CDR2 FQGNSA. V lost 5 bases to trimming and J lost 9 bases, with 23 bases between them. The CDR3 loop spans 16 amino acids. The CDR3 sequence is CASSPRVRGSLSEQFF. The CDR3 bases are TGTGCCAGCAGCCCGCGTGTCAGGGGTTCTTTGAGTGAGCAGTTCTTC.

This clone appeared many times. V usage is TRBV4-3 and J usage is TRBJ2-1, with D possibly being TRBD2 (5 bases). V lost 3 bases to trimming and J lost 1 base, with 10 bases between them. Germline assignment: CDR1 LGHNA and CDR2 YSLEER. The CDR3 sequence is 15 residues long. The CDR3 sequence is CASSQYSGSYNEQFF. The CDR3 DNA is TGCGCCAGCAGCCAGTATTCGGGGTCCTACAATGAGCAGTTCTTC.

This rearrangement joins TRBV5-1 to TRBJ1-1, with TRBD1 matching 9 bases. The germline V gene has CDR1 SGHRS and CDR2 YFSETQ. The CDR3 has 16 residues. The V segment lost 5 bases and the J segment 3 bases; nucleotides outside the gene matches: 11. DNA for the CDR3: TGCGCCAGCAGGTCTTCGACAGGGGGTTTTGACACTGAAGCTTTCTTT. Encoded protein: CASRSSTGGFDTEAFF.

The J gene is TRBJ2-7, the V gene TRBV6-1; TRBD2 is a possible D gene (5 bases). With 7 bases removed from V and 0 bases from J, the gap between germline ends came to 13 bases. Germline lookup yields CDR1 MNHNS and CDR2 SASEGT. This CDR3 contains 14 residues. The CDR3 nucleotides are TGTGCCAGCATCCAACGGGATAGCTCCTACGAGCAGTACTTC. Protein: CASIQRDSSYEQYF.

This clone has more than one count but fewer than ten. The CDR3 region has the DNA TGTGCCTGGAGTCGTCCCGGAGATCACATTCAGTACTTC. It codes for CAWSRPGDHIQYF. This sequence joins TRBV30 and TRBJ2-4; D is undetermined. The ends were cut back, 2 bases at V and 8 bases at J, with 13 bases in the middle. Looked up from germline, CDR1 is GTSNPN and CDR2 is SVGIG (reference sequence). The CDR3 is 13 residues long. Full variable domain (outside the CDR3, taken from reference TRBV30 and TRBJ2-4): SQTIHQWPATLVQPVGSPLSLECTVEGTSNPNLYWYRQAAGRGLQLLFYSVGIGQISSEVPQNLSASRPQDRQFILSSKKLLLSDSGFYLCAWSRPGDHIQYFGAGTRLSVL.

This clone was counted only a few times. The CDR3 nucleotides are TGTGCCAGCTCACGAGGGACAGGCTATGAAAAACTGTTTTTT. It specifies CASSRGTGYEKLFF. The chain has TRBV18 and TRBJ1-4; 8 nucleotides align to TRBD1. V lost 4 bases, J lost 6 bases, and 4 bases stayed unmatched. Per germline, CDR1 KGHSH and CDR2 LQKENI. The CDR3 sequence is 14 residues long.

The rearrangement uses TRBV7-2 and TRBJ1-4; D is uncertain. The ends were cut back, 5 bases at V and 0 bases at J, with 10 bases in the middle. The CDR3 contains 15 residues. CDR1 is SGHTA and CDR2 is FQGNSA in the germline V gene. The CDR3 here is CASSPEKATNEKLFF. In DNA, the CDR3 is TGTGCCAGCAGCCCGGAGAAGGCAACTAATGAAAAACTGTTTTTT.

The V call is TRBV27, the J call TRBJ2-1; D may be TRBD2 (6 bases). V lost 5 bases and J 7 bases, leaving 15 bases between the germline ends. From germline, CDR1 is MNHEY and CDR2 SMNVEV (reference sequence). This CDR3 has 14 amino acids. The CDR3 sequence is CASSAMMAGNEQFF. The CDR3 DNA reads TGTGCCAGCAGTGCTATGATGGCGGGGAATGAGCAGTTCTTC.

The chain combines TRBV27 with TRBJ1-5; 9 positions agree with TRBD1. Unmatched junction bases numbered 6, after V lost 2 bases and J lost 7 bases. This CDR3 region has 15 residues. Per germline, CDR1 MNHEY and CDR2 SMNVEV (reference sequence). This chain's CDR3 is CASSLTGGGRQPQHF. CDR3 bases: TGTGCCAGCAGTTTAACAGGGGGCGGACGACAGCCCCAGCATTTT.

This clone turned up a few times. The rearrangement uses TRBV5-6 and TRBJ2-1; D unclear. V lost 5 bases, J lost 6 bases, and 15 bases lay in between. The CDR3 is made up of 14 amino acids. Germline CDR1 and CDR2: SGHDT and YYEEEE. The DNA for the CDR3 is TGTGCCAGCAGGCCGAGGTTTAGCAGCAATGAGCAGTTCTTC. As protein: CASRPRFSSNEQFF.

This clone was picked up a small number of times. V usage is TRBV18 and J usage is TRBJ2-1; 11 nucleotides agree with TRBD2. The CDR3 runs 17 residues. From germline, CDR1 is KGHSH and CDR2 LQKENI. Unmatched junction bases numbered 9, after V lost 3 bases and J lost 5 bases. CDR3 nucleotides: TGTGCCAGCTCACCTAGTGACACTAGCGGGAGAGACAATGAGCAGTTCTTC. This sequence encodes CASSPSDTSGRDNEQFF.

The genes are TRBV4-3 and TRBJ2-7; a possible D gene is TRBD1 (6 bases). From germline, CDR1 is LGHNA and CDR2 YSLEER. Trimming took off 2 bases at V and 0 bases at J, with 14 bases between the two ends. The CDR3 contains 16 residues. The CDR3 region is CASSQNFRDTSYEQYF. The CDR3 DNA is TGCGCCAGCAGCCAAAATTTCCGGGACACCTCCTACGAGCAGTACTTC.

This chain links TRBV7-2 with TRBJ2-3, with 8 bases lining up with TRBD2. The CDR3 is 16 amino acids. Germline assignment: CDR1 SGHTA and CDR2 FQGNSA. The junction had 11 bases not matched to a gene; V was cut back by 4 bases and J by 5 bases. This chain's CDR3 is CASSSPGLVPEDTQYF. The CDR3 DNA reads as TGTGCCAGCAGCTCCCCGGGACTAGTGCCAGAAGATACGCAGTATTTT.

This clone was seen more than once but under ten times. The chain carries TRBV7-7 and TRBJ2-2; a weak D match, TRBD1 (6 bases). Germline CDR1 SSHAT, CDR2 FNYEAQ (reference sequence). Deletions cut 3 bases from V and 1 base from J, with 9 bases between. The CDR3 totals 15 residues. The CDR3 region has the DNA TGTGCCAGCAGCTTGCTGACAGGGAACACCGGGGAGCTGTTTTTT. The encoded protein is CASSLLTGNTGELFF. Full variable domain (rest looked up from reference TRBV7-7 and TRBJ2-2): GAGVSQSPRYKVTKRGQDVTLRCDPISSHATLYWYQQALGQGPEFLTYFNYEAQPDKSGLPSDRFSAERPEGSISTLTIQRTEQRDSAMYRCASSLLTGNTGELFFGEGSRLTVL.

In this sample, this clone turned up many times. This chain links TRBV5-4 with TRBJ1-1; the D gene is possibly TRBD1 (5 bases). V was clipped by 4 bases and J by 1 base, with 17 bases between them. The germline V gene encodes CDR1 SGHNT and CDR2 YYREEE (reference sequence). The length of the CDR3 is 16 residues. The CDR3 spells CASSAGTGHGNTEAFF. CDR3 bases: TGTGCCAGCAGCGCGGGGACCGGACATGGGAACACTGAAGCTTTCTTT. The whole variable domain, filled in from reference TRBV5-4 and TRBJ1-1, reads ETGVTQSPTHLIKTRGQQVTLRCSSQSGHNTVSWYQQALGQGPQFIFQYYREEENGRGNFPPRFSGLQFPNYSSELNVNALELDDSALYLCASSAGTGHGNTEAFFGQGTRLTVV.

The gene calls are TRBV29-1 and TRBJ1-1; TRBD1 agrees at 7 bases. The CDR3 covers 14 residues. The germline V gene encodes CDR1 SQVTM and CDR2 ANQGSEA. V trimming: 6 bases; J trimming: 5 bases; junction bases outside the gene matches: 12. This CDR3 is CSVFLTGRGTEAFF. CDR3 nucleotides: TGCAGCGTGTTCCTGACAGGGAGAGGGACTGAAGCTTTCTTT.